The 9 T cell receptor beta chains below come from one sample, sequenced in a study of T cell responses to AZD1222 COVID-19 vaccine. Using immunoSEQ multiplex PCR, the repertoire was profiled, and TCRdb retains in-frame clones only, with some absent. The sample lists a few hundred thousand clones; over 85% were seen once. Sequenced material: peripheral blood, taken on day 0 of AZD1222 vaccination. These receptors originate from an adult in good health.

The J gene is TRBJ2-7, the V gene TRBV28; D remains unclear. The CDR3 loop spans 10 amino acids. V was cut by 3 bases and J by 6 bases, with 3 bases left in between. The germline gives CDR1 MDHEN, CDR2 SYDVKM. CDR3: CASSFREQYF. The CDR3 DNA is TGTGCCAGCAGTTTTCGCGAGCAGTACTTC.

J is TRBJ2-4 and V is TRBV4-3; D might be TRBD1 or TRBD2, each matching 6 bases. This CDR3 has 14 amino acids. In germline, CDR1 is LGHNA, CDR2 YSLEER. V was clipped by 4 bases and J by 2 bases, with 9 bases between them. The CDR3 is CASSPGDSKNIQYF. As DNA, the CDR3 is TGCGCCAGCAGCCCAGGGGACTCCAAAAACATTCAGTACTTC.

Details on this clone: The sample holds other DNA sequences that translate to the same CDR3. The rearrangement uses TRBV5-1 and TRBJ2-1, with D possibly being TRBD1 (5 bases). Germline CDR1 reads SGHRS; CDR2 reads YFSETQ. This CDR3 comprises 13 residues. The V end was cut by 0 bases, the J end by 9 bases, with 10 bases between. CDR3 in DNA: TGCGCCAGCAGCTTGGCTCCTACAGGTGAGCAGTTCTTC. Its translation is CASSLAPTGEQFF.

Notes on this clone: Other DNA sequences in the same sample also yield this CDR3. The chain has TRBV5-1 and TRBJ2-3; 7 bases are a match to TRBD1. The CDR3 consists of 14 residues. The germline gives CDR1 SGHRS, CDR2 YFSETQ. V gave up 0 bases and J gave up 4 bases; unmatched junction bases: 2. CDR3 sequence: CASSLGQGPDTQYF. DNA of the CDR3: TGCGCCAGCAGCTTGGGACAGGGTCCAGATACGCAGTATTTT.

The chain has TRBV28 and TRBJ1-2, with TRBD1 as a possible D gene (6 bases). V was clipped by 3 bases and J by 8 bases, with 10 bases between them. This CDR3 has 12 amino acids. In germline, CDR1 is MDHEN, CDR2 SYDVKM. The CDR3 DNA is TGTGCCAGCAGTTTCCCAGGGGACGGCTACACCTTC. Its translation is CASSFPGDGYTF.

The CDR3 region has the DNA TGTGCCATCAGTGAGTTGACTAGCGGGGAGGACACAGATACGCAGTATTTT. Its translation: CAISELTSGEDTDTQYF. The V call is TRBV10-3, the J call TRBJ2-3; TRBD2 matches 11 bases. V shed 1 base, J shed 2 bases, and the junction held 5 bases outside the gene matches. Germline V lookup: CDR1 ENHRY, CDR2 SYGVKD. CDR3 length: 17 amino acids.

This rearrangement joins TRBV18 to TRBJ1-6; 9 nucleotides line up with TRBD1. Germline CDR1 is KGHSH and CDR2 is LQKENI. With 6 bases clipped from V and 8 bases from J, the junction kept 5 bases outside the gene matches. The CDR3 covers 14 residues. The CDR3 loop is CASSQTGGDSPLHF. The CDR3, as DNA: TGTGCCAGCTCCCAGACAGGGGGGGATTCACCCCTCCACTTT.

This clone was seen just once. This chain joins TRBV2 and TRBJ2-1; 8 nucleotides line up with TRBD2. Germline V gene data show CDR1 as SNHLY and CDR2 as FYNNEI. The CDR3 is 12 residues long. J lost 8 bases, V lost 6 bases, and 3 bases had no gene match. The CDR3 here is CASRGLAHEQFF. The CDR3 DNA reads TGTGCCAGCAGAGGACTAGCCCATGAGCAGTTCTTC.

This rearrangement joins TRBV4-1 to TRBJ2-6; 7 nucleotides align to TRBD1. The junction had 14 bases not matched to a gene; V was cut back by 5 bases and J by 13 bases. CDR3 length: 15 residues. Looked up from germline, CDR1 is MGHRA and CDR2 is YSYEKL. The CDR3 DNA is TGCGCCAGCAGCAGCCCGGGACAGTCAAATCGGGTCCTGACTTTC. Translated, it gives CASSSPGQSNRVLTF.